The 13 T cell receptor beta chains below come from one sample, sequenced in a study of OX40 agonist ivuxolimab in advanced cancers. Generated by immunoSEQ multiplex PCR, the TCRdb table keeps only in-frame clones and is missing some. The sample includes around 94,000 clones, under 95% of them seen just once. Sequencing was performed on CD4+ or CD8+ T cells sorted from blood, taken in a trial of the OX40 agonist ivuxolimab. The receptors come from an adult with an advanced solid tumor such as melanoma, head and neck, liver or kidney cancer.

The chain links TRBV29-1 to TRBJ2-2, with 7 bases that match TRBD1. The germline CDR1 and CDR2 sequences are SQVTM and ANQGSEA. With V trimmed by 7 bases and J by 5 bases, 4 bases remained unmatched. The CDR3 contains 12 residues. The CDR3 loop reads CSADRETGELFF. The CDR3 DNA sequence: TGCAGCGCCGACAGGGAGACCGGGGAGCTGTTTTTT.

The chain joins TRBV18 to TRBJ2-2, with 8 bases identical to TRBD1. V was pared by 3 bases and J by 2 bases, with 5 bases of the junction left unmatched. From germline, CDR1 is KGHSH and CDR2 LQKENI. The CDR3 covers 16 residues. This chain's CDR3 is CASSPLDRGNTGELFF. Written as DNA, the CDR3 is TGTGCCAGCTCACCGCTTGACAGGGGAAACACCGGGGAGCTGTTTTTT.

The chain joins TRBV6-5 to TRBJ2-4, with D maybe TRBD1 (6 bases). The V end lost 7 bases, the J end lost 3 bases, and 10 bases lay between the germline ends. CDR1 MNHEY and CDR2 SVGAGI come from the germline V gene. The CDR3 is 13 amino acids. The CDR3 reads CASIGGSKNIQYF. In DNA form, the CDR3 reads TGTGCCAGCATTGGGGGCAGCAAAAACATTCAGTACTTC.

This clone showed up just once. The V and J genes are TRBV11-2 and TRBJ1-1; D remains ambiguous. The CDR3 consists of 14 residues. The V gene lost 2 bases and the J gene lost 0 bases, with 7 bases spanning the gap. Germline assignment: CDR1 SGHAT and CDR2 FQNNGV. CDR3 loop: CASSLHNMNTEAFF. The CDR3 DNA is TGTGCCAGCAGCTTACATAACATGAACACTGAAGCTTTCTTT.

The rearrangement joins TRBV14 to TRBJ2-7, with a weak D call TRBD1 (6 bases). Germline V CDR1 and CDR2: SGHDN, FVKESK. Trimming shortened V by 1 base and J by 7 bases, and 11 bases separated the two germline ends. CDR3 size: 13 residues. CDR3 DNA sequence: TGTGCCAGCAGCCAAGTAACAGGGCGGGAGCAGTACTTC. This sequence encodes CASSQVTGREQYF.

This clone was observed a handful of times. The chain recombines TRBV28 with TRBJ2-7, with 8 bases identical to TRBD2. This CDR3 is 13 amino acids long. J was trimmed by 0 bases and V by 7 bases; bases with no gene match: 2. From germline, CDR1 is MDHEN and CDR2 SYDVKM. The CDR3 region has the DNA TGTGCCAGCATTACTAGCGGCTCCTACGAGCAGTACTTC. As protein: CASITSGSYEQYF.

CDR3 loop: CASSLEGRTEQYF. The CDR3 bases are TGTGCCAGCAGCTTAGAAGGTAGGACGGAGCAGTACTTC. The V call is TRBV7-2, the J call TRBJ2-7; no clear D gene. The germline V gene has CDR1 SGHTA and CDR2 FQGNSA. CDR3 length equals 13 residues. Trimming took 1 base from V and 7 from J, leaving 11 bases between them.

The CDR3 sequence: CASSPGVGQPQHF. DNA of the CDR3: TGTGCCAGCAGTCCCGGAGTGGGTCAGCCCCAGCATTTT. The chain couples TRBV28 to TRBJ1-5; D not resolved. Per germline, CDR1 MDHEN and CDR2 SYDVKM. Trimming took 5 bases from V and 6 from J, leaving 11 bases between them. The CDR3 consists of 13 residues.

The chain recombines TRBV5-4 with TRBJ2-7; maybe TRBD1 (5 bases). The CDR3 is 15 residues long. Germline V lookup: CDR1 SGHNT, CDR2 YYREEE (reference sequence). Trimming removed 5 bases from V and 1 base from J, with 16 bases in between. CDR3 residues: CASRPQGTSSYEQYF. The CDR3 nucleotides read TGTGCCAGCAGACCCCAGGGCACCAGTTCCTACGAGCAGTACTTC.

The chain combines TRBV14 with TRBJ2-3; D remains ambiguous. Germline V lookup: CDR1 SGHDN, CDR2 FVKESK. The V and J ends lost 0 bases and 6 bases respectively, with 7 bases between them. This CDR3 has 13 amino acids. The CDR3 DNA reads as TGTGCCAGCAGCCAAGATCTGGGTGATACGCAGTATTTT. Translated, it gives CASSQDLGDTQYF.

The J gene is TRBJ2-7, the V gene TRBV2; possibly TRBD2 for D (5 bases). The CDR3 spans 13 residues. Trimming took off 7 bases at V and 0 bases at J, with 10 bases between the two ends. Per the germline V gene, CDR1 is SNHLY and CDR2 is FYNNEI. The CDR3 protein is CASTTGSSYEQYF. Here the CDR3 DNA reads TGTGCCAGCACGACGGGGAGCTCCTACGAGCAGTACTTC.

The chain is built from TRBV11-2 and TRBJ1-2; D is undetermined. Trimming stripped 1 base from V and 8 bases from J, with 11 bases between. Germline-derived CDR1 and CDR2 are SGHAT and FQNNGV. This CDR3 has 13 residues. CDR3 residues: CASSLGGEGGYTF. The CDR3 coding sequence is TGTGCCAGCAGCTTAGGCGGGGAAGGAGGCTACACCTTC.

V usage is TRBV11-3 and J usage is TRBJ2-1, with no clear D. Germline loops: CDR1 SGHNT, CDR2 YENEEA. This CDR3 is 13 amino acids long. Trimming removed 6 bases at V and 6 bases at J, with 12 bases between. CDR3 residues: CASSRGNPNEQFF. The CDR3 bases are TGTGCCAGCAGTCGCGGTAACCCCAATGAGCAGTTCTTC. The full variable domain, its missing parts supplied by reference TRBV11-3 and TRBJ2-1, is EAGVVQSPRYKIIEKKQPVAFWCNPISGHNTLYWYLQNLGQGPELLIRYENEEAVDDSQLPKDRFSAERLKGVDSTLKIQPAELGDSAVYLCASSRGNPNEQFFGPGTRLTVL.